This T cell receptor (beta chain) is drawn from a study of blood T cell repertoires in COVID-19. Study-level information: The samples span acute and convalescent COVID-19 from the United States, Italy and Spain.

With V trimmed by 4 bases and J by 5 bases, 8 bases remained unmatched. This CDR3 has 16 residues. The germline CDR1 and CDR2 sequences are SGDLS and YYNGEE. Repertoires were generated with immunoSEQ multiplex PCR, while TCRdb's copy carries only in-frame clones and drops some. The data show fewer than 80,000 clones, roughly 82% seen once. The gene calls are TRBV9 and TRBJ2-1; 11 bases match TRBD2. The sequence derives from a human donor in a cohort sampled during active COVID-19. Sequencing used peripheral blood. The CDR3 sequence: CASSRALTSGDNEQFF. The CDR3 DNA sequence: TGTGCCAGCAGCAGAGCCCTGACTAGCGGGGACAATGAGCAGTTCTTC.